The sequence of this TCR beta chain was determined in a study of identical twins. TCRdb reanalysed the 5' RACE reads using MiXCR and keeps one entry per CDR3 protein. The sample consists of 300,000 to 400,000 distinct CDR3 sequences, 8.5% to 10% of them appearing once. This clonotype has only a few counts. Its antigen is undetermined. Study results and limitations: The abundant beta clonotypes from cord blood had fewer insertions, and memory repertoires had none of this. In beta out-of-frame sequences, the excess sharing between twins was weaker.

Sequencing was performed on naive T cells sorted from blood. This clonotype was sampled from a woman aged 45-65 years in good health.

In DNA, the CDR3 is TGCGCCAGCAGCCTCGCGGTGGGGACGACAGATACGCAGTATTTT. It encodes CASSLAVGTTDTQYF. This chain links TRBV5-1 with TRBJ2-3; tentatively, D is TRBD1 or TRBD2 (5 bases each). CDR1 SGHRS and CDR2 YFSETQ come from the germline V gene. The CDR3 runs to 15 residues. Trimming took 4 bases from V and 3 from J, leaving 15 bases between them.